This T cell receptor beta chain was observed in a study of early T cells in non-severe SARS-CoV-2 infection. Study-wide context: The study sequenced bulk RNA from unsorted whole blood, with chains unpaired.

The length of the CDR3 is 15 residues. Per the germline V gene, CDR1 is MNHEY and CDR2 is SMNVEV (reference sequence). Trimming removed 6 bases from V and 6 bases from J, with 21 bases in between. This clonotype was seen at least ten times. Its specificity is unknown. General study findings and limits: A preference for anti-spike CD8 responses marked VDJdb matching, which missed private and CD4 specificities.

Each single cDNA molecule received a unique molecular identifier. TCRdb analysed the 5' RACE reads with MiXCR anew, one entry per CDR3 protein. The repertoire holds roughly 40,000 distinct CDR3 sequences, with about 5.9% as singletons. The sequencing used whole blood, collected at baseline. The sequence was collected from an adult who was a healthcare worker with PCR-confirmed SARS-CoV-2 infection or an uninfected control (not recorded which). V and J are TRBV27 and TRBJ2-7, with D possibly being TRBD1 or TRBD2 (5 bases each). CDR3 protein: CASRPTPGPTGEQYF. The CDR3 DNA follows: TGTGCCAGCAGGCCCACCCCGGGGCCAACTGGCGAGCAGTACTTC.